What follows is one TCR beta chain and its context. These data originate in a study of CD8+ T cells in alopecia areata. This CDR3 is built from 13 residues. Deletions cut 5 bases from V and 3 bases from J, with 10 bases between. CDR1 LGHNA and CDR2 YNFKEQ come from the germline V gene. Sample treatment: oral pan-JAK inhibitor, 5-10 mg twice daily. cDNA reverse transcribed from extracted RNA served as the sequencing template. Sequencing was performed with immunoSEQ multiplex PCR; in TCRdb, only in-frame clones are kept and a portion is missing. This sample has under 350,000 clones; roughly 64% occur once, and the top ten carry roughly 1.8%.

This TCR derives from a human donor with alopecia areata. Source: CD4+ T cells sorted from blood, taken at week 24, from a patient treated with tofacitinib. The chain joins TRBV4-2 to TRBJ2-5; D not resolved. CDR3 sequence (DNA): TGTGCCAGCAGCAGGGTTGACGAAGAGACCCAGTACTTC. This gives the protein CASSRVDEETQYF.